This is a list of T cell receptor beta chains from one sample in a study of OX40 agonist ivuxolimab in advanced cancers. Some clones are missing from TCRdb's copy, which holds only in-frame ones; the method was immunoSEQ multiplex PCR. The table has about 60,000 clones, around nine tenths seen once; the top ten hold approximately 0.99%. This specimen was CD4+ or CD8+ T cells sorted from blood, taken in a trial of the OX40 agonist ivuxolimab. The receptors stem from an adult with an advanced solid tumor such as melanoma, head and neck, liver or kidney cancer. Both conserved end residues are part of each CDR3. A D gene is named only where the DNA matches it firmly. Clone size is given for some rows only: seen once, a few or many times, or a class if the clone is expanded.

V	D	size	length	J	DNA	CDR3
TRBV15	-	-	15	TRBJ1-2	TGTGCCACCAGCAGAGATCGAAGGGTTAATTATGGCTACACCTTC	CATSRDRRVNYGYTF
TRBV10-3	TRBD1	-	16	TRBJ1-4	TGTGCCATCACCGACGAAGGGGGACAGGGGAAAGAAAAACTGTTTTTT	CAITDEGGQGKEKLFF
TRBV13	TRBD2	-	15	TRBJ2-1	TGTGCCAGCAGCCGACCTTCTAGCGGGATTAATGAGCAGTTCTTC	CASSRPSSGINEQFF
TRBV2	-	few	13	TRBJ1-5	TGTGCCAGCATGGAGGCAGGGTATCAGCCCCAGCATTTT	CASMEAGYQPQHF
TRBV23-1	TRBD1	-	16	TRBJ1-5	TGCGCCAGCAGTCAAAGACAGGGGGAACACAATCAGCCCCAGCATTTT	CASSQRQGEHNQPQHF
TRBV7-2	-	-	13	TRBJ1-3	TGTGCCAGCAGCTTGGTCTCTGGAAACACCATATATTTT	CASSLVSGNTIYF
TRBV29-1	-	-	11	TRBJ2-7	TGCAGCGTTGGATGGGGATACGAGCAGTACTTC	CSVGWGYEQYF
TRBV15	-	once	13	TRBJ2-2	TGTGCCACCAGCAGACCGGGCACCGGGGAGCTGTTTTTT	CATSRPGTGELFF
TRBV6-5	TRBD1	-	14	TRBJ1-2	TGTGCCAGCAGCTCCCGACAGGGAAACTATGGCTACACCTTC	CASSSRQGNYGYTF
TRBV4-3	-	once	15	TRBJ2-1	TGCGCCAGCAGCCAAGAAGGTCGGGGTTACAATGAGCAGTTCTTC	CASSQEGRGYNEQFF
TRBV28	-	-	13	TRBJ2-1	TGTGCCAGCAGCCGGGACTCACCCAATGAGCAGTTCTTC	CASSRDSPNEQFF
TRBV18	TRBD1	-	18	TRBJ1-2	TGTGCCAGCTCACCCCTTTCACAGGGGGCTGGGGTTTCGATTGGCTACACCTTC	CASSPLSQGAGVSIGYTF
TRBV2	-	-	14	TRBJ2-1	TGTGCCAGCAGTGAATTTGGACAGAACAATGAGCAGTTCTTC	CASSEFGQNNEQFF
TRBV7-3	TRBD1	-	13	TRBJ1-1	TGTGCCAGCAGCGTGGGACAGGGGACTGAAGCTTTCTTT	CASSVGQGTEAFF
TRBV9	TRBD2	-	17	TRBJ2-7	TGTGCCAGCAGCCCTGGACTAGCGGGAGGGATCACCTACGAGCAGTACTTC	CASSPGLAGGITYEQYF
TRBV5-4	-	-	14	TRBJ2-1	TGTGCCAGCAGCCTCGGGAGAGGGAACAATGAGCAGTTCTTC	CASSLGRGNNEQFF
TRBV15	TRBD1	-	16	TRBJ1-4	TGTGCCACCAGCAGAGGAGGGACAGCAACTAATGAAAAACTGTTTTTT	CATSRGGTATNEKLFF
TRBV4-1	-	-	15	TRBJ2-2	TGCGCCAGCAGCCAAGATCAGGTTAACACCGGGGAGCTGTTTTTT	CASSQDQVNTGELFF
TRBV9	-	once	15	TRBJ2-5	TGTGCCAGCAGCGTCGGGACCATACTTAGAGAGACCCAGTACTTC	CASSVGTILRETQYF
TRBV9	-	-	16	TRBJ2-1	TGTGCCAGCAGCGTAGACGTAGCTCTTGGCGGCAATGAGCAGTTCTTC	CASSVDVALGGNEQFF
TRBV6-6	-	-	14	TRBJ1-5	TGTGCCAGCAGCCCACAGGGCTGGGGTCAGCCCCAGCATTTT	CASSPQGWGQPQHF
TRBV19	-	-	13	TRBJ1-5	TGTGCCAGTAGTATGAGGCCTCTGCAGCCCCAGCATTTT	CASSMRPLQPQHF
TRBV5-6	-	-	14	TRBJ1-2	TGTGCCAGCACCCCCATGGACAGTTCCTATGGCTACACCTTC	CASTPMDSSYGYTF
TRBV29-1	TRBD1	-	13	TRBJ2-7	TGCAGCGTTGGGGACAGGGGTGCCTACGAGCAGTACTTC	CSVGDRGAYEQYF
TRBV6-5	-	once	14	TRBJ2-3	TGTGCCAGCAGACCCGGGGGGCCCCCAGATACGCAGTATTTT	CASRPGGPPDTQYF
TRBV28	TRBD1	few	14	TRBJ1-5	TGTGCCAGTCTCCCGGGACAGGGAATTCAGCCCCAGCATTTT	CASLPGQGIQPQHF
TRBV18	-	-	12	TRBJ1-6	TGTGCCAGCTCACCAGGGGATTCACCCCTCCACTTT	CASSPGDSPLHF
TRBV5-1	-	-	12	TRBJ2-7	TGCGCCAGCAGCTTGGTAGGTTACGAGCAGTACTTC	CASSLVGYEQYF
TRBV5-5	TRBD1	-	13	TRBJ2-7	TGTGCCAGCAGCCGGGACAGGGACTACGAGCAGTACTTC	CASSRDRDYEQYF
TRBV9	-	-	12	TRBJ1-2	TGTGCCAGTGGGTCGTTCGGCTATGGCTACACCTTC	CASGSFGYGYTF
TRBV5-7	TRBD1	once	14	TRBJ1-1	TGTGCCAGCAGCTTGGACAGGGGGAGTGCTGAAGCTTTCTTT	CASSLDRGSAEAFF
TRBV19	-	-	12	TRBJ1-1	TGTGCCAGTAGTACGGATGGCACTGAAGCTTTCTTT	CASSTDGTEAFF
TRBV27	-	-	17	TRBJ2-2	TGTGCCAGCAGTCCGCAGACAGGAATACAGGTCACCGGGGAGCTGTTTTTT	CASSPQTGIQVTGELFF
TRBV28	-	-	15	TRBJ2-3	TGTGCCAGCAGTTTCAATAGCGGCCTCACAGATACGCAGTATTTT	CASSFNSGLTDTQYF
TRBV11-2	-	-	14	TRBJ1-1	TGTGCCAGCAGCTCTTTTCCTCTTAACACTGAAGCTTTCTTT	CASSSFPLNTEAFF
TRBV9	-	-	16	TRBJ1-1	TGTGCCAGCAGCGTATTACCCGGGACACTGAACACTGAAGCTTTCTTT	CASSVLPGTLNTEAFF
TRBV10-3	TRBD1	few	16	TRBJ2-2	TGTGCCATCAGTGTCCGGGGACAGAGTGGGACCGGGGAGCTGTTTTTT	CAISVRGQSGTGELFF
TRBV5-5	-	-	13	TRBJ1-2	TGTGCCAGCAGCTTGGGGAGAGGGTATGGCTACACCTTC	CASSLGRGYGYTF
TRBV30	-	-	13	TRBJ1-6	TGTGCCTGGGGGAGCTCCTATAATTCACCCCTCCACTTT	CAWGSSYNSPLHF
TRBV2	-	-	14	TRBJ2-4	TGTGCCAGCAGTGAATGGGGGGCCAAAAACATTCAGTACTTC	CASSEWGAKNIQYF
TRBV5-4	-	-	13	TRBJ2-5	TGTGCCAGCAGCTTGGTCTCTTCTGAGACCCAGTACTTC	CASSLVSSETQYF
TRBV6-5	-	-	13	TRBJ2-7	TGTGCCAGCAGTTCTGGACAGCTAGGGGAGCAGTACTTC	CASSSGQLGEQYF
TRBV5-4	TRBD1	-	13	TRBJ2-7	TGTGCCAGCAGCTTGGACAGGGGGCTCGAGCAGTACTTC	CASSLDRGLEQYF
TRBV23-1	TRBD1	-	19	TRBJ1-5	TGCGCCAGCAGTCAATCGTTTGGGACAGGGGCGATAAGCAATCAGCCCCAGCATTTT	CASSQSFGTGAISNQPQHF
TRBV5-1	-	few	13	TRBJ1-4	TGCGCCAGCAGCGGGGGTCCTAATGAAAAACTGTTTTTT	CASSGGPNEKLFF
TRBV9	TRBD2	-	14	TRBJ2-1	TGTGCCAGCGGTGGGACTAGCGGTAGGGATGAGCAGTTCTTC	CASGGTSGRDEQFF
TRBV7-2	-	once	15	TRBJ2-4	TGTGCCAGCAGCTTAGGAGGATTAGCCAAAAACATTCAGTACTTC	CASSLGGLAKNIQYF
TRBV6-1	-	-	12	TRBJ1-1	TGTGCCAGCAGTGTAGGAAACACTGAAGCTTTCTTT	CASSVGNTEAFF
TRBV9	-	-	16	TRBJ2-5	TGTGCCAGCAGCGTAGCGGGAGGACAGGGTTCAGAGACCCAGTACTTC	CASSVAGGQGSETQYF
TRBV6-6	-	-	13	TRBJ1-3	TGTGCCAGCAGTTCGAGTGACCCGAACACCATATATTTT	CASSSSDPNTIYF
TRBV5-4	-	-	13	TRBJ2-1	TGTGCCAGCAGCTTGGGGATTGACAATGAGCAGTTCTTC	CASSLGIDNEQFF
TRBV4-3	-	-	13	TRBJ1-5	TGCGCCAGCAGCCAAGATCTTGTACAGCCCCAGCATTTT	CASSQDLVQPQHF
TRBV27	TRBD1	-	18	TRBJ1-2	TGTGCCAGCAGTATTCGCGCGAACCCAGGGGGCGAAAACATGGGCTACACCTTC	CASSIRANPGGENMGYTF
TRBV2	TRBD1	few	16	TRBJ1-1	TGTGCCAGCAGCAAACTATCAAGGGGGCCGAACACTGAAGCTTTCTTT	CASSKLSRGPNTEAFF
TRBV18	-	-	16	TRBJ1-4	TGTGCCAGCTCACCATCGAGAGGTGATGCTATAGAAAAACTGTTTTTT	CASSPSRGDAIEKLFF